This is a list of T cell receptor beta chains from one sample in a study of blood T cell repertoires in COVID-19. The method was immunoSEQ multiplex PCR; TCRdb's version includes in-frame clones alone and lacks a portion of them. The repertoire consists of about 92,000 clones, with 55% to 80% occurring once and the leading ten covering around 23%. Source material: peripheral blood. These receptors were taken from an older woman in a cohort sampled during active or convalescent COVID-19. CDR3s include the opening cysteine and the closing phenylalanine or tryptophan. Fields, in order: CDR3 protein, CDR3 DNA, D gene, V gene, clone size, J gene. The D gene is left open where the match is weak. Clone size is shown for a subset of rows, as once, few, many or a class of expanded clone.

cdr3_aa: CASSQVGGDRGGETQYF
cdr3_nt: TGTGCCAGCAGCCAAGTGGGGGGGGACAGGGGTGGTGAGACCCAGTACTTC
d_call: TRBD1
v_call: TRBV3-1/TRBV3-2
clone_size: NA
j_call: TRBJ2-5

cdr3_aa: CASSGRQGSGANVLTF
cdr3_nt: TGTGCCAGTAGTGGCAGACAGGGATCTGGGGCCAACGTCCTGACTTTC
d_call: TRBD1
v_call: TRBV19
clone_size: NA
j_call: TRBJ2-6

cdr3_aa: CASSFTTGKAFF
cdr3_nt: TGTGCCAGCAGCTTTACGACAGGGAAGGCTTTCTTT
d_call: TRBD1
v_call: TRBV11-1
clone_size: NA
j_call: TRBJ1-1

cdr3_aa: CASSQRTVGTDTQYF
cdr3_nt: TGTGCCAGCAGCCAAAGGACAGTGGGCACAGATACGCAGTATTTT
d_call: NA
v_call: TRBV3-1/TRBV3-2
clone_size: NA
j_call: TRBJ2-3

cdr3_aa: CASSRGQPYEQYF
cdr3_nt: TGTGCCAGCAGCAGGGGACAGCCTTACGAGCAGTACTTC
d_call: TRBD1
v_call: TRBV28
clone_size: NA
j_call: TRBJ2-7

cdr3_aa: CATSPGWLRTDTQYF
cdr3_nt: TGTGCCACCTCCCCGGGGTGGCTCCGCACAGATACGCAGTATTTT
d_call: NA
v_call: TRBV24-1
clone_size: NA
j_call: TRBJ2-3

cdr3_aa: CASSLAVGQSAYEQYF
cdr3_nt: TGTGCCAGCAGCTTAGCGGTAGGACAGTCGGCCTACGAGCAGTACTTC
d_call: NA
v_call: TRBV7-2
clone_size: NA
j_call: TRBJ2-7

cdr3_aa: CASSYVAGGSYEQYF
cdr3_nt: TGTGCCAGCAGTTACGTCGCAGGGGGTTCCTACGAGCAGTACTTC
d_call: TRBD1
v_call: TRBV6-6
clone_size: NA
j_call: TRBJ2-7

cdr3_aa: CASSRGQPYEQYF
cdr3_nt: TGCGCCAGCAGCCGGGGACAGCCCTACGAGCAGTACTTC
d_call: TRBD1
v_call: TRBV4-1
clone_size: NA
j_call: TRBJ2-7

cdr3_aa: CASSQEGGAKNIQYF
cdr3_nt: TGCGCCAGCAGCCAAGAGGGGGGAGCCAAAAACATTCAGTACTTC
d_call: NA
v_call: TRBV4-1
clone_size: NA
j_call: TRBJ2-4

cdr3_aa: CASASGGVQETQYF
cdr3_nt: TGTGCCAGTGCTAGCGGGGGCGTACAAGAGACCCAGTACTTC
d_call: TRBD2
v_call: TRBV19
clone_size: few
j_call: TRBJ2-5

cdr3_aa: CASSQESERGSQYF
cdr3_nt: TGTGCCAGCAGCCAAGAGTCAGAGCGGGGGTCCCAGTACTTC
d_call: TRBD2
v_call: TRBV3-1/TRBV3-2
clone_size: NA
j_call: TRBJ2-5

cdr3_aa: CASSSEPWGTGDTHTDTQYF
cdr3_nt: TGTGCCAGTAGTTCCGAACCTTGGGGGACAGGGGACACACACACAGATACGCAGTATTTT
d_call: TRBD1
v_call: TRBV19
clone_size: once
j_call: TRBJ2-3

cdr3_aa: CASSQGARGNYGYTF
cdr3_nt: TGTGCCAGCAGCCAAGGTGCACGGGGAAACTATGGCTACACCTTC
d_call: NA
v_call: TRBV3-1/TRBV3-2
clone_size: NA
j_call: TRBJ1-2

cdr3_aa: CSVKDRAGANVLTF
cdr3_nt: TGCAGCGTCAAAGACAGGGCTGGGGCCAACGTCCTGACTTTC
d_call: TRBD1
v_call: TRBV29-1
clone_size: once
j_call: TRBJ2-6

cdr3_aa: CASRPGTGVDYGYTF
cdr3_nt: TGTGCCAGCAGGCCTGGGACAGGGGTGGACTATGGCTACACCTTC
d_call: TRBD1
v_call: TRBV9
clone_size: NA
j_call: TRBJ1-2

cdr3_aa: CASSQLSGTRAYEQYF
cdr3_nt: TGTGCCAGCAGCCAACTCTCCGGGACTAGAGCCTACGAGCAGTACTTC
d_call: TRBD2
v_call: TRBV3-1/TRBV3-2
clone_size: NA
j_call: TRBJ2-7

cdr3_aa: CASTPGSGGRYNEQFF
cdr3_nt: TGCGCCAGCACCCCGGGTAGCGGGGGCCGTTACAATGAGCAGTTCTTC
d_call: TRBD2
v_call: TRBV5-1
clone_size: once
j_call: TRBJ2-1

cdr3_aa: CASSVQGTNTEAFF
cdr3_nt: TGCGCCAGCAGCGTACAGGGTACGAACACTGAAGCTTTCTTT
d_call: NA
v_call: TRBV5-1
clone_size: NA
j_call: TRBJ1-1

cdr3_aa: CASSSGQDIWSPLHF
cdr3_nt: TGTGCCAGCAGCTCGGGACAGGATATTTGGTCACCCCTCCACTTT
d_call: TRBD1
v_call: TRBV11-1
clone_size: NA
j_call: TRBJ1-6

cdr3_aa: CASSRTWLYYGYTF
cdr3_nt: TGTGCCAGCAGCCGTACATGGCTTTACTATGGCTACACCTTC
d_call: NA
v_call: TRBV28
clone_size: few
j_call: TRBJ1-2

cdr3_aa: CASSYNRGQRDTQYF
cdr3_nt: TGTGCCAGCAGTTATAACAGGGGGCAGAGAGATACGCAGTATTTT
d_call: TRBD1
v_call: TRBV6-5
clone_size: NA
j_call: TRBJ2-3

cdr3_aa: CASRIGQNWGEQYF
cdr3_nt: TGCGCCAGCAGGATAGGACAGAACTGGGGCGAGCAGTACTTC
d_call: NA
v_call: TRBV5-1
clone_size: NA
j_call: TRBJ2-7

cdr3_aa: CASSEAGTEGGYTF
cdr3_nt: TGCGCCAGCAGTGAGGCCGGGACGGAGGGAGGCTACACCTTC
d_call: NA
v_call: TRBV10-1
clone_size: NA
j_call: TRBJ1-2

cdr3_aa: CASSPLAGGYNEQFF
cdr3_nt: TGTGCCAGCAGTCCCCTAGCGGGGGGTTACAATGAGCAGTTCTTC
d_call: TRBD2
v_call: TRBV11-3
clone_size: NA
j_call: TRBJ2-1

cdr3_aa: CASRAQGGGQPQHF
cdr3_nt: TGTGCCAGCAGAGCCCAAGGGGGCGGTCAGCCCCAGCATTTT
d_call: TRBD1
v_call: TRBV28
clone_size: NA
j_call: TRBJ1-5

cdr3_aa: CSGSQGRNTGELFF
cdr3_nt: TGCAGCGGATCACAGGGGAGGAACACCGGGGAGCTGTTTTTT
d_call: TRBD1
v_call: TRBV29-1
clone_size: few
j_call: TRBJ2-2

cdr3_aa: CASITQGIPYGYTF
cdr3_nt: TGTGCCAGCATCACACAGGGAATCCCCTATGGCTACACCTTC
d_call: NA
v_call: TRBV5-6
clone_size: NA
j_call: TRBJ1-2

cdr3_aa: CASSLQGGVPSEAFF
cdr3_nt: TGTGCCAGCAGTTTACAGGGGGGGGTCCCCTCTGAAGCTTTCTTT
d_call: TRBD1
v_call: TRBV6-6
clone_size: NA
j_call: TRBJ1-1

cdr3_aa: CASSIGAAPKEKLFF
cdr3_nt: TGTGCCAGTAGTATAGGGGCTGCCCCGAAGGAAAAACTGTTTTTT
d_call: NA
v_call: TRBV19
clone_size: NA
j_call: TRBJ1-4

cdr3_aa: CASSPGQSYGYTF
cdr3_nt: TGTGCCAGCAGCCCGGGACAGTCCTATGGCTACACCTTC
d_call: TRBD1
v_call: TRBV7-2
clone_size: NA
j_call: TRBJ1-2

cdr3_aa: CASSPRGSSYNEQFF
cdr3_nt: TGTGCCAGCAGTCCCAGGGGGAGCTCCTACAATGAGCAGTTCTTC
d_call: TRBD1
v_call: TRBV7-9
clone_size: NA
j_call: TRBJ2-1

cdr3_aa: CASSLSDSNSPLHF
cdr3_nt: TGTGCCAGCAGCTTAAGCGATTCTAATTCACCCCTCCACTTT
d_call: NA
v_call: TRBV7-3
clone_size: many
j_call: TRBJ1-6

cdr3_aa: CAISDRFNQPQHF
cdr3_nt: TGTGCCATCAGTGACAGGTTCAACCAGCCCCAGCATTTT
d_call: NA
v_call: TRBV10-3
clone_size: NA
j_call: TRBJ1-5

cdr3_aa: CATSRGGLGQGYGYTF
cdr3_nt: TGTGCCACCAGCAGAGGAGGGCTAGGACAGGGCTATGGCTACACCTTC
d_call: TRBD1
v_call: TRBV15
clone_size: NA
j_call: TRBJ1-2

cdr3_aa: CAWSEQSETQYF
cdr3_nt: TGTGCCTGGAGTGAACAGTCCGAGACCCAGTACTTC
d_call: NA
v_call: TRBV30
clone_size: NA
j_call: TRBJ2-5

cdr3_aa: CASRGQGAKRYEQYF
cdr3_nt: TGCGCCAGCAGGGGACAGGGGGCTAAACGCTACGAGCAGTACTTC
d_call: TRBD1
v_call: TRBV4-1
clone_size: once
j_call: TRBJ2-7

cdr3_aa: CSVFQGHEQYF
cdr3_nt: TGCAGCGTTTTCCAGGGCCACGAGCAGTACTTC
d_call: NA
v_call: TRBV29-1
clone_size: NA
j_call: TRBJ2-7

cdr3_aa: CSVVRGGTDTQYF
cdr3_nt: TGCAGCGTTGTCAGGGGTGGAACAGATACGCAGTATTTT
d_call: NA
v_call: TRBV29-1
clone_size: NA
j_call: TRBJ2-3

cdr3_aa: CASSTGTSGTDTQYF
cdr3_nt: TGTGCCAGCAGCACCGGGACTAGCGGCACAGATACGCAGTATTTT
d_call: TRBD2
v_call: TRBV5-4
clone_size: many
j_call: TRBJ2-3

cdr3_aa: CASSYPGQRGNTIYF
cdr3_nt: TGTGCCAGCAGCTATCCGGGACAGCGGGGAAACACCATATATTTT
d_call: TRBD1
v_call: TRBV7-2
clone_size: NA
j_call: TRBJ1-3

cdr3_aa: CASSSGWSYEQYF
cdr3_nt: TGTGCCAGCAGCTCGGGGTGGTCCTACGAGCAGTACTTC
d_call: NA
v_call: TRBV7-9
clone_size: NA
j_call: TRBJ2-7

cdr3_aa: CASSAPGLAGQFF
cdr3_nt: TGTGCCAGCAGCGCTCCGGGACTAGCGGGGCAGTTCTTC
d_call: TRBD2
v_call: TRBV5-5
clone_size: once
j_call: TRBJ2-1

cdr3_aa: CASSLATGYGYTF
cdr3_nt: TGTGCCAGCAGCTTAGCGACAGGTTATGGCTACACCTTC
d_call: NA
v_call: TRBV11-1
clone_size: NA
j_call: TRBJ1-2

cdr3_aa: CASSFGTGGYEQYF
cdr3_nt: TGCGCCAGCAGCTTTGGGACAGGGGGCTACGAGCAGTACTTC
d_call: TRBD1
v_call: TRBV5-1
clone_size: NA
j_call: TRBJ2-7

cdr3_aa: CASSFRLGTEINYGYTF
cdr3_nt: TGCGCCAGCAGCTTCCGTTTAGGGACAGAAATTAACTATGGCTACACCTTC
d_call: TRBD1
v_call: TRBV5-1
clone_size: NA
j_call: TRBJ1-2

cdr3_aa: CASSPETGSHVDNSPLHF
cdr3_nt: TGTGCCAGCAGCCCTGAGACAGGGTCTCACGTAGATAATTCACCCCTCCACTTT
d_call: TRBD1
v_call: TRBV9
clone_size: NA
j_call: TRBJ1-6

cdr3_aa: CASSLRREAYGYTF
cdr3_nt: TGTGCCAGCAGTTTAAGGAGGGAGGCATATGGCTACACCTTC
d_call: NA
v_call: TRBV28
clone_size: NA
j_call: TRBJ1-2

cdr3_aa: CASSPLAGGRRTDTQYF
cdr3_nt: TGTGCCAGCAGCCCGTTAGCGGGGGGGCGACGTACAGATACGCAGTATTTT
d_call: TRBD2
v_call: TRBV11-2
clone_size: NA
j_call: TRBJ2-3